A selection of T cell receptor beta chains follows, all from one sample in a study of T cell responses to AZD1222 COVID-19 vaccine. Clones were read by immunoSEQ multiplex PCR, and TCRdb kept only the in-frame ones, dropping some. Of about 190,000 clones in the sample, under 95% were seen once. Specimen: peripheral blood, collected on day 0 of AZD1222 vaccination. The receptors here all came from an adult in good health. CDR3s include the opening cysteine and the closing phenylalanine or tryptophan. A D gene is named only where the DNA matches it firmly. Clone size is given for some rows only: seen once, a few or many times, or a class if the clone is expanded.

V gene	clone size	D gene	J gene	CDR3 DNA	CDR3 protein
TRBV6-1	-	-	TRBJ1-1	TGTGCCAGCAGTGGCGGGACATTGAATCGGGGTGCCGCTGAAGCTTTCTTT	CASSGGTLNRGAAEAFF
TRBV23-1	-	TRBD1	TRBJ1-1	TGCGCCAGCAGTCCTAGACAGGGGCGAAGAGCCACTGAAGCTTTCTTT	CASSPRQGRRATEAFF
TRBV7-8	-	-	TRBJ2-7	TGTGCCAGCAGCTTAGGACAGGCCTCCTACGAGCAGTACTTC	CASSLGQASYEQYF
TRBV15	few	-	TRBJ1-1	TGTGCCACCAGCCCAGAGCAGCAGGGTCGGGCTGAAGCTTTCTTT	CATSPEQQGRAEAFF
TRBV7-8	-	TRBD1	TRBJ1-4	TGTGCCAGCAGCTATAACAGGGGGCAGGAAAAACTGTTTTTT	CASSYNRGQEKLFF
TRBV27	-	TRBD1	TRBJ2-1	TGTGCCAGCAACCTCGTAGACCATACAGGGGTTGCTGAGCAGTTCTTC	CASNLVDHTGVAEQFF
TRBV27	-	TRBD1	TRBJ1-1	TGTGCCAGCAGCCTACACCCTACAGGGGGGACTGAAGCTTTCTTT	CASSLHPTGGTEAFF
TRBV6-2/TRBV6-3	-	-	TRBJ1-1	TGTGCCAGCAGTTTCCAGTGGGGAGAGGGTGAAGCTTTCTTT	CASSFQWGEGEAFF
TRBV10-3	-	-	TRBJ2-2	TGTGCCATCACCCATAACGATGCTTTCACCGGGGAGCTGTTTTTT	CAITHNDAFTGELFF
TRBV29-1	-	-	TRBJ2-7	TGCAGCGCCCTGAGGGGGGTCAGCTCCTACGAGCAGTACTTC	CSALRGVSSYEQYF
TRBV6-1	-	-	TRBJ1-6	TGTGCCAGCAGTGACCGGGACACTCTTTCACCCCTCCACTTT	CASSDRDTLSPLHF
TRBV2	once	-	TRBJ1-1	TGTGCCAGCAGTGACGAACAGAGTTCTTTCACTGAAGCTTTCTTT	CASSDEQSSFTEAFF
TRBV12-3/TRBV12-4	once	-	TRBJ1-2	TGTGCCAGCAGTTTAGGCAGCCACTATGGCTACACCTTC	CASSLGSHYGYTF